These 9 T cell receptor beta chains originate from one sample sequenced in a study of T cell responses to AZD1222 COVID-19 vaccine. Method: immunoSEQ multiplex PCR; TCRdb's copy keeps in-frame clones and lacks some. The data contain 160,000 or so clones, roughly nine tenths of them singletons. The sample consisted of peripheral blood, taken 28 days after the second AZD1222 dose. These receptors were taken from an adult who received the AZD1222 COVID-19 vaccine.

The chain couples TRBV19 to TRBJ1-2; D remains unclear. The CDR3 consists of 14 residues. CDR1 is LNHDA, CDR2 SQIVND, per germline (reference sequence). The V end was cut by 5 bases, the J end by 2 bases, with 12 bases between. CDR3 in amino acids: CASSARRQNYGYTF. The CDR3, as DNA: TGTGCCAGTAGTGCCCGGCGGCAGAACTATGGCTACACCTTC.

CDR3 sequence: CAIPGPLNTGELFF. In DNA form, the CDR3 reads TGTGCCATCCCAGGTCCATTGAACACCGGGGAGCTGTTTTTT. This chain uses TRBV28 with TRBJ2-2; D unresolved. The V end was cut by 10 bases, the J end by 1 base, with 13 bases between. Germline V gene lookup returns CDR1 MDHEN and CDR2 SYDVKM. This CDR3 comprises 14 residues.

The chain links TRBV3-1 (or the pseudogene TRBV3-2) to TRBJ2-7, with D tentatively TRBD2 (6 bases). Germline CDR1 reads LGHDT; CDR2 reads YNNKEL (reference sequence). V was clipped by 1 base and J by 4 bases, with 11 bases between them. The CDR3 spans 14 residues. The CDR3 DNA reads TGTGCCAGCAGCCAAGGTTTGAGCGGGTACGAGCAGTACTTC. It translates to CASSQGLSGYEQYF.

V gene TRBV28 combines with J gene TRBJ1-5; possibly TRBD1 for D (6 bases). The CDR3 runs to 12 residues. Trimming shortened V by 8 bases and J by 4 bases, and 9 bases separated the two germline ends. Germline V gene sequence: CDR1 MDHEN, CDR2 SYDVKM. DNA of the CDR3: TGTGCCAGCGCAGGGGAAAATCAGCCCCAGCATTTT. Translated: CASAGENQPQHF. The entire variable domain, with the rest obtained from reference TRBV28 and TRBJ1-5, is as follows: DVKVTQSSRYLVKRTGEKVFLECVQDMDHENMFWYRQDPGLGLRLIYFSYDVKMKEKGDIPEGYSVSREKKERFSLILESASTNQTSMYLCASAGENQPQHFGDGTRLSIL.

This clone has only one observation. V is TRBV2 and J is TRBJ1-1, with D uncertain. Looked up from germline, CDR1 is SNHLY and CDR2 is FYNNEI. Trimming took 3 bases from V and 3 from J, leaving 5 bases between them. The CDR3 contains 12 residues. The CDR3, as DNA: TGTGCCAGCAGTGATGATGACACTGAAGCTTTCTTT. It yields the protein CASSDDDTEAFF.

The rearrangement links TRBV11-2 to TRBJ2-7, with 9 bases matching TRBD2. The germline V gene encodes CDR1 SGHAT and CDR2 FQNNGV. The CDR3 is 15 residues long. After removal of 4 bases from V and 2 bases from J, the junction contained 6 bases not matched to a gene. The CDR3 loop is CASSSHIAGAYEQYF. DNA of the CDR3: TGTGCCAGCAGCTCTCACATAGCGGGAGCCTACGAGCAGTACTTC.

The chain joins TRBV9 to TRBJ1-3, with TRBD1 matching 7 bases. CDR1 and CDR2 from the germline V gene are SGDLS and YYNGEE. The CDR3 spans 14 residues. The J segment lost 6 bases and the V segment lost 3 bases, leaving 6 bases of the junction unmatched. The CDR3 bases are TGTGCCAGCAGCGAGGGGGCAGGGGTAAACACCATATATTTT. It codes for CASSEGAGVNTIYF.

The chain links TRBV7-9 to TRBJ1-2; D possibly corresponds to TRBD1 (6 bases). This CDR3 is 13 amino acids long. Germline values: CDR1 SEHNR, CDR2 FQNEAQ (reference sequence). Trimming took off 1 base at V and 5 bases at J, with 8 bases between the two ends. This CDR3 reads CASSLGTEYGYTF. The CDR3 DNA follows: TGTGCCAGCAGCTTAGGGACAGAATATGGCTACACCTTC.

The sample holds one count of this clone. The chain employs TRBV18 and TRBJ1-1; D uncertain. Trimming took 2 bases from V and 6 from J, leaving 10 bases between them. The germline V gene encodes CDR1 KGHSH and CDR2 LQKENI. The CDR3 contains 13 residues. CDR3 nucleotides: TGTGCCAGCTCACCAGAAAGGGCCGCTGAAGCTTTCTTT. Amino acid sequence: CASSPERAAEAFF.